There are many counts of the clone carrying this T cell receptor (beta chain). The CDR3 length is 14 residues. The V segment lost 7 bases and the J segment 1 base; nucleotides outside the gene matches: 3. A universal primer site and UMIs were added as TCR cDNA was made by 5'RACE template switching. TCRdb independently ran MiXCR on the 5' RACE reads; one entry per CDR3 protein. Here the sample spans 25,000 to 30,000 distinct CDR3 sequences, approximately 4.9% being singletons. This entry is derived from a study of T cells after yellow fever vaccination. The TCR sequence derives from a man between 18 and 29 years old who received the YFV17D yellow fever vaccine. The sequenced sample was PBMCs, either bulk or a sorted T-cell subset (CD4+, CD8+, memory, or dextramer-sorted; not recorded which), obtained on the day of the yellow fever booster vaccination. The V gene is TRBV12-3 or TRBV12-4, the J gene TRBJ2-1; TRBD2 matches 8 bases. This CDR3 is CASTPGGSYNEQFF. DNA for the CDR3: TGTGCCAGCACCCCGGGGGGGTCCTACAATGAGCAGTTCTTC.